A selection of T cell receptor beta chains follows, all from one sample in a study of early T cells in non-severe SARS-CoV-2 infection. From the 5' RACE reads, TCRdb called clonotypes with MiXCR, one entry per CDR3 protein. This sample has over 25,000 distinct CDR3 sequences, with about 4.5% found just once. What was sequenced was whole blood. These receptors were obtained from an adult who was a healthcare worker with PCR-confirmed SARS-CoV-2 infection or an uninfected control (not recorded which). The CDR3 runs from the conserved cysteine through the conserved F or W. D genes are given only for firm matches. Rows give clone size only sometimes, using once, few, many, or a class for an expanded clone.

clone_size d_call j_call v_call cdr3_aa cdr3_nt
- - TRBJ1-1 TRBV20-1 CSADSGTLRTSEAFF TGCAGTGCCGACTCGGGGACATTACGGACCTCTGAAGCTTTCTTT
many TRBD2 TRBJ2-3 TRBV10-2 CASSGPSGGIRTDTQYF TGCGCCAGCAGTGGGCCTAGCGGGGGTATCCGCACAGATACGCAGTATTTT
many - TRBJ1-2 TRBV4-2 CASSQDTQFTNYGYTF TGTGCCAGCAGCCAAGATACGCAGTTTACTAACTATGGCTACACCTTC
- TRBD2 TRBJ2-1 TRBV20-1 CSAISHTSGRNEQFF TGCAGTGCTATCTCCCATACTAGCGGGCGTAATGAGCAGTTCTTC
many - TRBJ1-1 TRBV7-9 CASSLFQGLGTEAFF TGTGCCAGCAGCTTATTTCAGGGGTTAGGCACTGAAGCTTTCTTT
few - TRBJ2-7 TRBV19 CASSIAGSLEQYF TGTGCCAGTAGTATAGCAGGGAGCCTCGAACAGTACTTC
few TRBD2 TRBJ2-1 TRBV3-1 CASIPSGGTDEQFF TGTGCCAGCATACCGAGCGGGGGGACGGATGAGCAGTTCTTC
many - TRBJ1-3 TRBV2 CASSQDTRNTIYF TGTGCCAGCAGTCAGGACACCCGAAACACCATATATTTT
many - TRBJ2-1 TRBV27 CASSLRGALNEQFF TGTGCCAGCAGTTTACGGGGGGCCCTCAATGAGCAGTTCTTC
many - TRBJ2-3 TRBV11-2 CASSLRNTDTQYF TGTGCCAGCAGCTTAAGAAACACAGATACGCAGTATTTT
few - TRBJ2-5 TRBV11-2 CASSFGRGPQETQYF TGTGCCAGCAGCTTCGGGCGGGGGCCCCAAGAGACCCAGTACTTC
few TRBD2 TRBJ2-2 TRBV20-1 CSARRAGPNTGELFF TGCAGTGCCAGGCGAGCGGGACCGAACACCGGGGAGCTGTTTTTT
many - TRBJ2-4 TRBV6-1 CASSEVGGGGNIQYF TGTGCCAGCAGTGAAGTTGGGGGCGGCGGAAACATTCAGTACTTC
many - TRBJ1-4 TRBV10-3 CAISEAGQGSGEKLFF TGTGCCATCAGTGAGGCCGGGCAGGGGAGTGGTGAAAAACTGTTTTTT
many - TRBJ2-7 TRBV11-2 CASRNLGGGSYEQYF TGTGCCAGCAGGAACCTCGGTGGGGGCTCCTACGAGCAGTACTTC
many TRBD2 TRBJ2-4 TRBV6-2/TRBV6-3 CASSLGGAKNIQYF TGTGCCAGCAGTTTGGGGGGGGCCAAAAACATTCAGTACTTC
many - TRBJ2-3 TRBV20-1 CSAVNGRGYSDTQYF TGCAGTGCTGTCAATGGGAGGGGGTATTCAGATACGCAGTATTTT
many TRBD2 TRBJ2-1 TRBV20-1 CSASGRAGSYNEQFF TGCAGTGCTAGCGGGAGGGCAGGGTCCTACAATGAGCAGTTCTTC
many - TRBJ2-5 TRBV12-3/TRBV12-4 CASSLKGPTQETQYF TGTGCCAGCAGTTTAAAGGGACCTACCCAAGAGACCCAGTACTTC
many TRBD1 TRBJ1-2 TRBV13 CASSRRGDYGYTF TGTGCCAGCAGCCGCAGGGGGGACTATGGCTACACCTTC
- - TRBJ2-1 TRBV4-1 CASRRGGNSYNEQFF TGCGCCAGCAGAAGAGGGGGGAACTCCTACAATGAGCAGTTCTTC
many - TRBJ2-2 TRBV7-2 CASSSQSTGELFF TGTGCCAGCAGCTCACAGAGCACCGGGGAGCTGTTTTTT
many TRBD2 TRBJ2-5 TRBV28 CASQPGGGRKTQYF TGTGCCAGCCAACCCGGGGGGGGACGCAAGACCCAGTACTTC
many - TRBJ1-1 TRBV10-3 CAISDPTNRVTEAFF TGTGCCATCAGTGACCCTACCAACAGGGTCACTGAAGCTTTCTTT
many - TRBJ1-5 TRBV20-1 CSASIGSNQPQHF TGCAGTGCTAGTATAGGTAGCAATCAGCCCCAGCATTTT
many - TRBJ2-1 TRBV27 CASGLAAYSYNEQFF TGTGCCAGCGGACTTGCAGCTTACTCCTACAATGAGCAGTTCTTC
- - TRBJ2-1 TRBV6-2/TRBV6-3 CASSKTDPSYNEQFF TGTGCCAGCAGTAAGACTGACCCCTCCTACAATGAGCAGTTCTTC
many TRBD2 TRBJ2-5 TRBV12-5 CASGHGTIQETQYF TGTGCTAGTGGTCACGGGACTATTCAAGAGACCCAGTACTTC
many TRBD2 TRBJ2-7 TRBV27 CASSLRGESSYEQYF TGTGCCAGCAGTCTCCGGGGGGAGAGCTCCTACGAGCAGTACTTC